What follows is one T cell receptor (beta chain) and its context. Its antigen is currently not known. No per-base quality is available; no much larger clone lies one base away. From cysteine to phenylalanine, the CDR3 is 16 amino acids long. CDR3 DNA is the only sequence kept; it has 48 bases, read in frame from the first base. Ends trimmed: V by 4 bases, J by 0 bases; bases unmatched to a gene: 7. According to the germline V gene (reference sequence), CDR1 reads SEHNR and CDR2 reads FQNEAQ. The entry originates in a study of T cell changes during pregnancy in multiple sclerosis (dated by TCRdb to about 2019). With respect to the entire study: Changes in the T cell repertoire over the course of pregnancy were examined in this study in women with multiple sclerosis.

The library was obtained by the immunoSEQ multiplex PCR assay. TCRdb re-hosts the immuneACCESS table, in-frame sequences only. Its copies lack some clones; in the studies checked, an unresolved V gene accounts for under half of them, and the cause for the rest is not known. The sample includes 100,000 or so clones, with almost 95% observed a single time. Of the sample, over 0.7% falls within the top ten clones. The chain employs TRBV7-9 and TRBJ2-3, and 7 bases in between align with TRBD2. The TCR comes from a female donor with multiple sclerosis, enrolled in a pregnancy study. The specimen comprised peripheral blood, sampled before pregnancy. The CDR3 protein is CASSSPSGSSTDTQYF. The DNA reads as follows: TGTGCCAGCAGCTCCCCTAGCGGATCTAGCACAGATACGCAGTATTTT.